Following are 7 T cell receptor beta chains from one sample sequenced in a study of blood T cells in healthy people across ages. Primed by a sample-barcoded 5' primer and a J-beta primer mix, a second PCR proceeded for roughly 7 to 11 cycles. Using its own MiXCR run on the 5' RACE reads, TCRdb lists one record per CDR3 protein. The data show approximately 1,700,000 distinct CDR3 sequences, with roughly two fifths seen just once and approximately 22% held by the top ten. Material for sequencing was blood. Receptors were obtained from a human donor in good health.

This clonotype occurred a few times. This chain uses TRBV18 with TRBJ2-7; D is possibly TRBD1 or TRBD2 (6 bases each). Trimming removed 3 bases at V and 4 bases at J, with 19 bases between. The CDR3 spans 16 residues. Germline V CDR1 and CDR2: KGHSH, LQKENI. The CDR3 loop is CASSPTPGGEYYEQYF. The CDR3 coding sequence is TGTGCCAGCTCACCGACCCCCGGGGGCGAGTATTACGAGCAGTACTTC.

This clonotype was seen only a few times. This rearrangement joins TRBV13 to TRBJ2-3, with D possibly matching TRBD1 (6 bases). In germline, CDR1 is PRHDT, CDR2 FYEKMQ (reference sequence). This CDR3 has 14 amino acids. V shed 5 bases and J shed 7 bases, with 16 bases lying between them. CDR3 region: CASSGWGRLNTQYF. CDR3 nucleotides: TGTGCCAGCAGCGGTTGGGGGCGCCTAAATACGCAGTATTTT.

The chain recombines TRBV7-9 with TRBJ1-1, with 7 bases aligning to TRBD1. Germline trimming cut 7 bases from V and 4 bases from J; bases unmatched to any gene: 6. The CDR3 has 13 residues. CDR1 is SEHNR and CDR2 is FQNEAQ in the germline V gene (reference sequence). Here the CDR3 reads CASNRDSSTEAFF. Written as DNA, the CDR3 is TGTGCCAGCAACCGGGACAGTAGCACTGAAGCTTTCTTT.

This clonotype came up once. The V gene is TRBV3-1, the J gene TRBJ2-3, with 7 bases that match TRBD2. The ends lost 0 bases at V and 5 bases at J; junction bases unmatched: 11. The germline V gene has CDR1 LGHDT and CDR2 YNNKEL (reference sequence). The CDR3 is made up of 17 amino acids. CDR3 in DNA: TGTGCCAGCAGCCAAGATCTCGGGGGGAGCATAGTAGATACGCAGTATTTT. Amino acids: CASSQDLGGSIVDTQYF.

The V gene is TRBV6-6, the J gene TRBJ2-7; the D gene is possibly TRBD1 (5 bases). The V gene's germline CDR1 is MNHNY and CDR2 SVGAGI (reference sequence). Between the trimmed V and J ends, which lost 0 bases and 7 bases, there was a span of 10 bases. This CDR3 has 13 amino acids. Written as DNA, the CDR3 is TGTGCCAGCAGTTACTCGTTACAGGCGGAGCAGTACTTC. It yields the protein CASSYSLQAEQYF.

The chain links TRBV25-1 to TRBJ2-3; D is possibly TRBD1 or TRBD2 (5 bases each). This CDR3 has 14 amino acids. The V end lost 5 bases, the J end lost 0 bases, and 9 bases lay between the germline ends. Germline CDR1 reads MGHDK; CDR2 reads SYGVNS. In DNA, the CDR3 is TGTGCCAGCAGTCACGGGGCGAGCACAGATACGCAGTATTTT. It specifies CASSHGASTDTQYF.

This clonotype was detected only a few times. The chain couples TRBV29-1 to TRBJ2-7; D remains ambiguous. CDR3 length: 9 residues. Germline values: CDR1 SQVTM, CDR2 ANQGSEA. The CDR3 loop reads CSGSYEQYF. The CDR3 DNA is TGCAGTGGCTCCTACGAGCAGTACTTC.